The present TCR beta chain was sequenced within a study of PD-L1 blockade in urothelial cancer. At the level of the study: About 90% of the 29 patients were men whose urothelial cancer was bladder-origin. The patients had undergone anywhere from 0 to 3 prior chemotherapy regimens. Per blood sample, T cells had a median of roughly 150,000.

Sequenced by immunoSEQ multiplex PCR; TCRdb stores in-frame clones only, minus some. The table lists approximately 100,000 clones, about 85% of them singletons. Trimming cost V 4 bases and J 5 bases, with 15 bases left between them. Germline CDR1 is SGDLS and CDR2 is YYNGEE. There are 14 residues in the CDR3. This receptor was taken from a man between 45 and 60 years old with urothelial cancer. This chain links TRBV9 with TRBJ1-1; D remains unclear. The sample in question was PBMCs, obtained around atezolizumab (anti-PD-L1) treatment. The CDR3 DNA reads TGTGCCAGCAGCCCAACTACCGGGAGGACTGAAGCTTTCTTT. Translated, it gives CASSPTTGRTEAFF.